This record looks at one TCR beta chain sequence and its context. The antigen remains unidentified. Sequencing used immunoSEQ multiplex PCR; TCRdb keeps in-frame clones, though not all of them. The table records around 92,000 clones, 83% of them present only once. Time point indicated: baseline, week 1 (first vaccination visit). Specified treatment: pre-vaccination baseline after standard-of-care therapy. Germline assignment: CDR1 MNHEY and CDR2 SMNVEV (reference sequence). Deletions cut 4 bases from V and 7 bases from J, with 10 bases between. The CDR3 spans 12 residues. The data were taken from a study of a mutant IDH1 vaccine in newly diagnosed glioma. Overall study context: Standard pretreatment was either radiotherapy, temozolomide, or, for most, radiochemotherapy with temozolomide.

Findings and caveats of the study: Vaccination induced immune responses in approximately 94% of patients. There seemed to be no relation between pseudoprogression and changes in top peripheral T cell clonotypes.

The material sequenced was PBMCs, taken from a glioma patient treated with radiotherapy, temozolomide or both. The source is a woman in her fifties or sixties with glioma. The rearrangement joins TRBV27 to TRBJ1-2; D gene unclear. CDR3 protein: CASSSALGGYTF. In DNA form, the CDR3 reads TGTGCCAGCAGTTCCGCTCTGGGTGGCTACACCTTC.